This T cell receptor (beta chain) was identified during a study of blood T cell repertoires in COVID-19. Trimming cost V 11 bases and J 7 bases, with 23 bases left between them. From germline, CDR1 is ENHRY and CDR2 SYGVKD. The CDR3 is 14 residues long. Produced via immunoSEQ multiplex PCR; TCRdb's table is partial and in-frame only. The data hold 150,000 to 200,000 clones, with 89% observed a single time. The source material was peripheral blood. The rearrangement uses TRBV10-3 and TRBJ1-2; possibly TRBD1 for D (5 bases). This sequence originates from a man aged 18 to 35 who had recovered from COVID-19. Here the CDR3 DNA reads TGTGCCGCCCGACCCATGGGGGGGGGATTTGGCTACACCTTC. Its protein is CAARPMGGGFGYTF.